A selection of T cell receptor beta chains follows, all from one sample in a study of CD8 T cells in Susac syndrome. TCRdb reanalysed the immunoSEQ multiplex PCR reads using MiXCR and keeps one entry per CDR3 protein. The sample contains more than 200,000 distinct CDR3 sequences, 94% of which appear only once. The sample consisted of CD4+ T cells from PBMCs. The receptor set was obtained from a human donor with Susac syndrome. Each CDR3 is given without its conserved first and last residue. The order of the fields is J gene, V gene, CDR3 protein.

J gene: TRBJ2-4; V gene: TRBV5-6; CDR3 protein: ASSFLLRDIQY
J gene: TRBJ2-7; V gene: TRBV21-1; CDR3 protein: ASGQGARYEQY
J gene: TRBJ1-3; V gene: TRBV9; CDR3 protein: ASSVAFRGSSGNTIY
J gene: TRBJ1-1; V gene: TRBV5-4; CDR3 protein: ASSLSVSTEAF
J gene: TRBJ2-3; V gene: TRBV27; CDR3 protein: ASSFSGWRSQY
J gene: TRBJ2-1; V gene: TRBV5-1; CDR3 protein: ASSPRGSGNEQF
J gene: TRBJ2-7; V gene: TRBV6-5; CDR3 protein: ASSSLGMQGRSYEQY
J gene: TRBJ1-6; V gene: TRBV7-9; CDR3 protein: ASSQIEVNSPLH
J gene: TRBJ1-5; V gene: TRBV7-9; CDR3 protein: ASSLGSGYQPQH
J gene: TRBJ2-5; V gene: TRBV4-2; CDR3 protein: ASSSRPSGGALDETQY
J gene: TRBJ2-1; V gene: TRBV20-1; CDR3 protein: SAREGAGLSSEQF
J gene: TRBJ1-6; V gene: TRBV7-9; CDR3 protein: ASSPGPTDDSPLH
J gene: TRBJ2-7; V gene: TRBV18; CDR3 protein: ASPSPDNEQY
J gene: TRBJ2-5; V gene: TRBV7-2; CDR3 protein: ASEGGGKTQY
J gene: TRBJ2-5; V gene: TRBV9; CDR3 protein: ASSVETRGETQY
J gene: TRBJ2-1; V gene: TRBV12-3/TRBV12-4; CDR3 protein: ASSPPRGSNEQF
J gene: TRBJ2-3; V gene: TRBV27; CDR3 protein: ASSSAPWGTQY
J gene: TRBJ2-1; V gene: TRBV12-3/TRBV12-4; CDR3 protein: ASSYPGTGPRNEQF
J gene: TRBJ1-4; V gene: TRBV15; CDR3 protein: ATSRTYDRSYATNEKLF
J gene: TRBJ2-5; V gene: TRBV20-1; CDR3 protein: SGEVETQY
J gene: TRBJ1-2; V gene: TRBV11-2; CDR3 protein: ASSLDGTNYGYT
J gene: TRBJ2-3; V gene: TRBV7-9; CDR3 protein: ASSRILGDTQY
J gene: TRBJ2-5; V gene: TRBV2; CDR3 protein: ASSRTAQETQY
J gene: TRBJ1-5; V gene: TRBV30; CDR3 protein: AAGREAYSNQPQH
J gene: TRBJ1-4; V gene: TRBV10-3; CDR3 protein: ATGGSTNEKLF
J gene: TRBJ2-3; V gene: TRBV2; CDR3 protein: ASSREGPTDTQY
J gene: TRBJ2-1; V gene: TRBV7-6; CDR3 protein: ASSLGASRSEQF
J gene: TRBJ2-7; V gene: TRBV4-3; CDR3 protein: ASSQVHSGASYEQY
J gene: TRBJ2-2; V gene: TRBV19; CDR3 protein: ASSDRGFAGELF
J gene: TRBJ2-3; V gene: TRBV11-3; CDR3 protein: ASSLGRWHRGGIADTQY
J gene: TRBJ1-5; V gene: TRBV6-2/TRBV6-3; CDR3 protein: ASSILGGQPQH
J gene: TRBJ2-3; V gene: TRBV4-3; CDR3 protein: ASSPWRESDTQY
J gene: TRBJ2-7; V gene: TRBV9; CDR3 protein: ASSVRDRSDEQY
J gene: TRBJ2-4; V gene: TRBV6-5; CDR3 protein: ASSRGHATKNIQY
J gene: TRBJ1-3; V gene: TRBV20-1; CDR3 protein: SARKIAGSGNTIY
J gene: TRBJ1-1; V gene: TRBV24-1; CDR3 protein: ATSDAGTGEAF
J gene: TRBJ2-7; V gene: TRBV9; CDR3 protein: ASSVATDEAYEQY
J gene: TRBJ1-5; V gene: TRBV27; CDR3 protein: ASSFGREQPQH
J gene: TRBJ1-1; V gene: TRBV11-1; CDR3 protein: ASSLGQGPSEAF
J gene: TRBJ2-3; V gene: TRBV24-1; CDR3 protein: ATSQQGTTGDTQY
J gene: TRBJ1-1; V gene: TRBV19; CDR3 protein: ASSTLVGEAF
J gene: TRBJ1-1; V gene: TRBV29-1; CDR3 protein: SVEERSTEAF
J gene: TRBJ1-1; V gene: TRBV12-3/TRBV12-4; CDR3 protein: ASSSSGGANTEAF
J gene: TRBJ1-1; V gene: TRBV24-1; CDR3 protein: ATSGAGGDTEAF
J gene: TRBJ2-1; V gene: TRBV5-1; CDR3 protein: ASSLAGTGNNEQF
J gene: TRBJ2-5; V gene: TRBV6-1; CDR3 protein: ASSATEGETQY
J gene: TRBJ1-4; V gene: TRBV20-1; CDR3 protein: SARGGGWDEKLF
J gene: TRBJ1-1; V gene: TRBV9; CDR3 protein: ASSVVGRGEAF
J gene: TRBJ1-5; V gene: TRBV6-6; CDR3 protein: ASSAGQGLSQPQH
J gene: TRBJ2-2; V gene: TRBV24-1; CDR3 protein: ATSDFIQGGTGELF
J gene: TRBJ1-1; V gene: TRBV12-3/TRBV12-4; CDR3 protein: ASSPTGRVEAF
J gene: TRBJ1-1; V gene: TRBV6-2/TRBV6-3; CDR3 protein: ASSYPDTEAF
J gene: TRBJ1-5; V gene: TRBV20-1; CDR3 protein: SARVSPGQGNQPQH
J gene: TRBJ2-7; V gene: TRBV18; CDR3 protein: ASSPRDRDVDEQY
J gene: TRBJ1-2; V gene: TRBV6-2/TRBV6-3; CDR3 protein: ASGRPGWQTANYGYT
J gene: TRBJ1-1; V gene: TRBV20-1; CDR3 protein: SARVGAGDTEAF
J gene: TRBJ2-2; V gene: TRBV20-1; CDR3 protein: SAEAGRGDTNTGELF
J gene: TRBJ2-7; V gene: TRBV9; CDR3 protein: ASSVEGTSGREQY
J gene: TRBJ1-5; V gene: TRBV7-2; CDR3 protein: ASSLDPRQPQH